The T cell receptor (beta chain) described here comes from a study of cytomegalovirus exposure and HLA in healthy donors. It was the roughly 130-subject validation cohort, separate from the roughly 700-subject first cohort, to which the donors belonged. Details on this clone: Its cognate antigen is unknown.

Broader study findings: Across donors, most TCRs were seen rarely, yet some public ones were widespread.

TCRdb's copy holds only in-frame clones and misses some; the assay was immunoSEQ multiplex PCR. The sample contains tens of thousands of clones, about 95% of which appear only once. V trimming: 2 bases; J trimming: 3 bases; junction bases outside the gene matches: 6. Germline V gene sequence: CDR1 SGHNT, CDR2 YENEEA. CDR3 length: 16 amino acids. Sequencing used PBMCs. The receptor was isolated from a woman younger than 30 in good health and CMV-seronegative. The chain carries TRBV11-3 and TRBJ2-3; TRBD2 matches 9 bases. CDR3 amino acids: CASSLQPGLATDTQYF. The CDR3 region has the DNA TGTGCCAGCAGCTTACAACCCGGACTAGCGACAGATACGCAGTATTTT.